Described below is a single T cell receptor beta chain sequence and its context. Its target is unknown. This sample is drawn from a study of Ad26.COV2.S vaccination and SARS-CoV-2 variants. Regarding the study as a whole: It was reported that spike-specific CD8+ and CD4+ T cell responses were substantially broad after vaccination. Vaccine recipients posted higher spike-specific TCR breadth than their placebo counterparts. Quantification of TCR breadth and depth may have yielded underestimates of total T cell responses. Comparability of non-spike TCR breadth was observed across vaccine and placebo recipients.

The V segment lost 4 bases and the J segment 5 bases; nucleotides outside the gene matches: 4. Per the germline V gene, CDR1 is LGHDT and CDR2 is YNNKEL (reference sequence). CDR3 length: 15 amino acids. Clones were read by immunoSEQ multiplex PCR, and TCRdb kept only the in-frame ones, dropping some. The sample shows more than 150,000 clones, around nine tenths of them seen only once. The sequence was obtained from a human donor who had recovered from COVID-19. V usage is TRBV3-1 (or the pseudogene TRBV3-2) and J usage is TRBJ2-1; TRBD2 matches 11 bases. Sample: peripheral blood, taken after recovery from COVID-19. The chain's CDR3 is CASSLTSGIDNEQFF. The CDR3 nucleotides read TGTGCCAGCAGCCTGACTAGCGGGATAGACAATGAGCAGTTCTTC.